Listed below are T cell receptor beta chains from one sample, sequenced in a study of blood T cell repertoires in COVID-19. Assay used: immunoSEQ multiplex PCR; TCRdb lists only in-frame clones, some missing. Found here are approximately 200,000 clones, 80% to 90% of them singletons; the top ten hold approximately 6.2%. Sequences were obtained from peripheral blood. These receptors all stem from a man aged 60-69 years who had recovered from COVID-19. Each CDR3 is given with its conserved first and last residue. D genes are given only for firm matches. Where a row states a size, it is once, few, many or the class of an expanded clone; other rows omit it.

TRBV7-2	14	TRBD2	NA	TRBJ2-1	TGTGCCAGCAGCTCCTGGACTAGCCAGAATGAGCAGTTCTTC	CASSSWTSQNEQFF
TRBV24-1	13	TRBD1	NA	TRBJ1-2	TGTGCCACCAGCGGACAGGGGGTATATGGCTACACCTTC	CATSGQGVYGYTF
TRBV6-5	13	NA	NA	TRBJ2-7	TGTGCCATACAGGGCGACTTTTCCTACGAGCAGTACTTC	CAIQGDFSYEQYF
TRBV10-3	13	TRBD1	NA	TRBJ1-1	TGTGCCATCAGGGGGACAGGGAACACTGAAGCTTTCTTT	CAIRGTGNTEAFF
TRBV5-3	13	NA	NA	TRBJ1-2	TGTGCCAGAAGCTTTGTCCACCGGTGTGGCTACACCTTC	CARSFVHRCGYTF
TRBV19	16	NA	NA	TRBJ1-5	TGTGCCAGTAGTATAGACGGGGTACAGCGGAATCAGCCCCAGCATTTT	CASSIDGVQRNQPQHF
TRBV10-2	16	NA	NA	TRBJ1-1	TGCGCCAGCATCGCCAGGGATGGGAAGACTGGGACTGAAGCTTTCTTT	CASIARDGKTGTEAFF
TRBV9	17	TRBD1	NA	TRBJ1-3	TGTGCCAGCAGCCCAACAGGGGGCTCCTTTCTTGGAAACACCATATATTTT	CASSPTGGSFLGNTIYF
TRBV10-1	17	TRBD2	NA	TRBJ2-1	TGCGCCAGCAGTGAGTCTAGGGCTAGCGGGAGGTATAGTGAGCAGTTCTTC	CASSESRASGRYSEQFF
TRBV5-1	15	TRBD2	NA	TRBJ2-7	TGCGCCAGCAGCTTGGGAGGACTAGCGGGCTACGAGCAGTACTTC	CASSLGGLAGYEQYF
TRBV5-1	13	TRBD1	NA	TRBJ1-2	TGCGCCAGCAGATCGGGGACAGGGGAAGGCTACACCTTC	CASRSGTGEGYTF
TRBV5-1	16	NA	NA	TRBJ2-2	TGCGCCAGCAGCCCTTTGGTAAGCGGAAACACCGGGGAGCTGTTTTTT	CASSPLVSGNTGELFF
TRBV9	15	TRBD2	few	TRBJ2-1	TGTGCCAGCAGCGTAAGTAGCGGGGGGAGAAATGAGCAGTTCTTC	CASSVSSGGRNEQFF
TRBV7-9	13	NA	NA	TRBJ1-3	TGTGCCAGCAGCCAGGACATTGGAAACACCATATATTTT	CASSQDIGNTIYF
TRBV7-2	15	TRBD2	few	TRBJ2-1	TGTGCCAGCAGCTTCCTCGGGGGGGCAGTGGGCGAGCAGTTCTTC	CASSFLGGAVGEQFF
TRBV12-3/TRBV12-4	12	NA	NA	TRBJ1-5	TGTGCCAGCAGTTCAAACAATGAGCCCCAGCATTTT	CASSSNNEPQHF
TRBV30	13	TRBD1	few	TRBJ1-2	TGTGCCTGGAGCGCGGGACAGTACTATGGCTACACCTTC	CAWSAGQYYGYTF
TRBV5-1	14	NA	NA	TRBJ1-1	TGCGCCAGCAGCTTGGGGACAAGTGGCGAAGAAGCTTTCTTT	CASSLGTSGEEAFF
TRBV11-2	19	TRBD1	NA	TRBJ2-6	TGTGCCAGCAGTCCGATGGGACAGGGAAGTCTCTCTGGGGCCAACGTCCTGACTTTC	CASSPMGQGSLSGANVLTF
TRBV19	15	NA	NA	TRBJ1-5	TGTGCCAGTAGTGACGACTATAGCCCCAATCAGCCCCAGCATTTT	CASSDDYSPNQPQHF
TRBV6-5	14	TRBD1	NA	TRBJ2-1	TGTGCCAGCAGCCGGACAGGGGCCATCAATGAGCAGTTCTTC	CASSRTGAINEQFF
TRBV19	15	TRBD1	NA	TRBJ1-6	TGTGCCAGTAGTGTGACAGGGATTACGCATTCACCCCTCCACTTT	CASSVTGITHSPLHF